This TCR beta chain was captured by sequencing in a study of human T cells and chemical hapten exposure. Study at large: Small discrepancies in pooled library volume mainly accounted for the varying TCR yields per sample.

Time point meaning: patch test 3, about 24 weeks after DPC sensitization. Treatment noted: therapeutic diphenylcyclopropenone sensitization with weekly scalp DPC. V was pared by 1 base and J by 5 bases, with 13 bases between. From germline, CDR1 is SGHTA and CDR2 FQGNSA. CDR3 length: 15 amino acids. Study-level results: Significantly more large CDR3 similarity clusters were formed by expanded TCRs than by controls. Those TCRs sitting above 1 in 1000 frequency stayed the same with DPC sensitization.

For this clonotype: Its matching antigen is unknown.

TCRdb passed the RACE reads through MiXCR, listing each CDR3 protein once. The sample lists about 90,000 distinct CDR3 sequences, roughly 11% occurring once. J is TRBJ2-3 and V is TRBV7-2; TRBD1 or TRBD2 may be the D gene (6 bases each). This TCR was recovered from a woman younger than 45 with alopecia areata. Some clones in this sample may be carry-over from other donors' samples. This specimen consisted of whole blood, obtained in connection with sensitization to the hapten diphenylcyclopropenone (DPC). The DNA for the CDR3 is TGTGCCAGCAGCTTAGGGGGGGCCCCTGGAGATACGCAGTATTTT. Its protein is CASSLGGAPGDTQYF.